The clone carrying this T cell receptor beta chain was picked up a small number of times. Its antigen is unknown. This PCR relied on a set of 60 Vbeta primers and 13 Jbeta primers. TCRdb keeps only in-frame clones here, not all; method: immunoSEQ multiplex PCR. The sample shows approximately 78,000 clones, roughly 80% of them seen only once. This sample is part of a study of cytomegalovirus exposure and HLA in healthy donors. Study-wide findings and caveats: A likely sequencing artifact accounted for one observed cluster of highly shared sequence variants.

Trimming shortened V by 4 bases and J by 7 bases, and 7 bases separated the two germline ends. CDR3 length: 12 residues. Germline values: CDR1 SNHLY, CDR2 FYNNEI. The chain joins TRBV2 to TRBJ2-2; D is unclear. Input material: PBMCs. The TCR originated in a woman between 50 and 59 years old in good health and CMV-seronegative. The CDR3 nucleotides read TGTGCCAGCAGTGCCCTTAACGGGGAGCTGTTTTTT. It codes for CASSALNGELFF.